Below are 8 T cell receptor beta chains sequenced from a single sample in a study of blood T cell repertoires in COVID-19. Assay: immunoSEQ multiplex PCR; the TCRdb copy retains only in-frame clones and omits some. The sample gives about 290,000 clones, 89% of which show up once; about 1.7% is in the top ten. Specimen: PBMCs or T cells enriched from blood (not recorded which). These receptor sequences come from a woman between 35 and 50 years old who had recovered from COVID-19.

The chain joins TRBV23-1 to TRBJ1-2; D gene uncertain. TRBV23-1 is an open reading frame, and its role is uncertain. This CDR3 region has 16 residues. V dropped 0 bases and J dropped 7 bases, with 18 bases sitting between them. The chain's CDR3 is CASSQSKRPLVCGYTF. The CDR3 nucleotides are TGCGCCAGCAGTCAATCGAAGCGGCCACTGGTTTGTGGCTACACCTTC.

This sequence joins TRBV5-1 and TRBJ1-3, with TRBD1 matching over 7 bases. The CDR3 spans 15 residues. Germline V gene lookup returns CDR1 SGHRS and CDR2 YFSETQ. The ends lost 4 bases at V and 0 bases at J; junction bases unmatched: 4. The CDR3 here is CASSRDRTSGNTIYF. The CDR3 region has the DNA TGCGCCAGCAGCCGGGACAGAACCTCTGGAAACACCATATATTTT.

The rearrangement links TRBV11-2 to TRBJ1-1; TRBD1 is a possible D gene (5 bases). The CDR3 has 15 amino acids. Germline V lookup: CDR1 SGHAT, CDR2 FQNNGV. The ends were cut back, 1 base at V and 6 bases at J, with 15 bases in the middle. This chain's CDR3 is CASSLVRGSGAEAFF. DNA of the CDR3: TGTGCCAGCAGCTTAGTTAGGGGCAGTGGGGCTGAAGCTTTCTTT.

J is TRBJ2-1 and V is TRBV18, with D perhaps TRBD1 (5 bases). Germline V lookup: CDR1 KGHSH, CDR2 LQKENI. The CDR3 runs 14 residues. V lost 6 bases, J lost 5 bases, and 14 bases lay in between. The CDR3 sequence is CASSAGRGNNEQFF. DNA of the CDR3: TGTGCCAGCTCCGCAGGGCGAGGAAACAATGAGCAGTTCTTC.

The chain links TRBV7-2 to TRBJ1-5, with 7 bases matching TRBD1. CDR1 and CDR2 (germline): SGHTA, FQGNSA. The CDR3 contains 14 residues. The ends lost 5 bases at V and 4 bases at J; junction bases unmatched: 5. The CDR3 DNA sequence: TGTGCCAGCAGCCTCTCACAGGGGAATCAGCCCCAGCATTTT. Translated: CASSLSQGNQPQHF.

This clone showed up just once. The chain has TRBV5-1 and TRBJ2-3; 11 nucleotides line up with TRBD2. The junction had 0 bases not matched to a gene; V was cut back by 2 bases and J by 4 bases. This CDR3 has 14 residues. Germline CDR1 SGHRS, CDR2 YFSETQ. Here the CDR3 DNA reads TGCGCCAGCAGCTTTAGCGGGGGGGCAGATACGCAGTATTTT. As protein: CASSFSGGADTQYF.

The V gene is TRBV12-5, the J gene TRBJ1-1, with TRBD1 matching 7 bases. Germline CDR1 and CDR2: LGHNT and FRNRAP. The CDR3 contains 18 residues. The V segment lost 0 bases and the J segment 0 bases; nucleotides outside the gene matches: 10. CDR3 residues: CASGLVRQGGRLNTEAFF. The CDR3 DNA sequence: TGTGCTAGTGGTTTGGTAAGACAGGGTGGTCGCCTGAACACTGAAGCTTTCTTT. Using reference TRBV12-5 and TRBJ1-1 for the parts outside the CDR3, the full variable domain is DARVTQTPRHKVTEMGQEVTMRCQPILGHNTVFWYRQTMMQGLELLAYFRNRAPLDDSGMPKDRFSAEMPDATLATLKIQPSEPRDSAVYFCASGLVRQGGRLNTEAFFGQGTRLTVV.

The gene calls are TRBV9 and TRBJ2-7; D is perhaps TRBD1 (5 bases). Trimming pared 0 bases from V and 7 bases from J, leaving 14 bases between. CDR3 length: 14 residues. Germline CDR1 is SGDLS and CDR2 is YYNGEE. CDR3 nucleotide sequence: TGTGCCAGCAGCGTAGGCCAGGGTTTCGTGGAGCAGTACTTC. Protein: CASSVGQGFVEQYF.